This TCR beta chain was sequenced for a study of CD8 T cells in ankylosing spondylitis. Study-level results: Researchers reportedly found disease-linked clones significantly enriched in matched ankylosing spondylitis synovial fluid.

Quantitative barcoded 5'-RACE was used to prepare TCR beta libraries. MiXCR, applied by TCRdb to the 5' RACE reads, yields one record per CDR3 protein. The sample carries under 250,000 distinct CDR3 sequences, approximately 7.6% recorded once. CDR3 size: 19 residues. Germline CDR1 reads LGHDT; CDR2 reads YNNKEL (reference sequence). This clonotype has only one observation. Antigen specificity is unknown. Compared with germline, one end of the junction differs, possibly owing to a read error. The V gene is TRBV3-1, the J gene TRBJ1-4; D remains ambiguous. The TCR originated in a female donor with ankylosing spondylitis or in good health (not recorded which). Material for sequencing was blood, either unsorted or a sorted T cell fraction (not recorded which). This CDR3 reads CTSCPGRTWGSGTNEKLFF. In DNA, the CDR3 is TGTACCAGCTGCCCGGGAAGGACCTGGGGAAGCGGAACTAATGAAAAACTGTTTTTT.